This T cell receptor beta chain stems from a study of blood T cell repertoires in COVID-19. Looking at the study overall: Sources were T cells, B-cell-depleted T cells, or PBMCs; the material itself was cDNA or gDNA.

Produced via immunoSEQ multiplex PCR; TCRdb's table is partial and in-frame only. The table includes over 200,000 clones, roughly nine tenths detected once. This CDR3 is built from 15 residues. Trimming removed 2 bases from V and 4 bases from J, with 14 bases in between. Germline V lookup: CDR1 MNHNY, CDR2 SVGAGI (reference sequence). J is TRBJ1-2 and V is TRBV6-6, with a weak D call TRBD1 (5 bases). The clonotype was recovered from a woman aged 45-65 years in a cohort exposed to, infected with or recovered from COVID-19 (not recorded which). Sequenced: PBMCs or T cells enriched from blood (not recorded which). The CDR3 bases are TGTGCCAGCAGTTACGGTTTGCAGGGCAGCTATGGCTACACCTTC. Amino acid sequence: CASSYGLQGSYGYTF.